Listed here are 20 T cell receptor beta chains from one sample, sequenced in a study of OX40 agonist ivuxolimab in advanced cancers. The repertoire was sequenced with immunoSEQ multiplex PCR; TCRdb's copy has only in-frame clones and lacks some. The sample shows 50,000 to 65,000 clones, roughly 77% of them seen only once. This sample comprised CD4+ or CD8+ T cells sorted from blood, obtained in a trial of the OX40 agonist ivuxolimab. The receptor source for this set is an adult with an advanced solid tumor such as melanoma, head and neck, liver or kidney cancer.

DNA for the CDR3: TGTGCCAGCAACAGGCGGGGAGACGAGCAGTACTTC. It codes for CASNRRGDEQYF. J is TRBJ2-7 and V is TRBV2; D possibly corresponds to TRBD2 (6 bases). V lost 7 bases and J lost 5, with 12 bases in between. This CDR3 contains 12 residues. CDR1 and CDR2 (germline): SNHLY, FYNNEI.

V gene TRBV28 combines with J gene TRBJ1-2, with 7 bases identical to TRBD1. Unmatched junction bases numbered 9, after V lost 7 bases and J lost 7 bases. Per the germline V gene, CDR1 is MDHEN and CDR2 is SYDVKM. CDR3 size: 13 residues. This CDR3 is CASTSGTVSGYTF. CDR3 nucleotides: TGTGCCAGCACCTCGGGGACAGTTAGTGGCTACACCTTC.

This clone was counted a few times. The chain carries TRBV29-1 and TRBJ2-7, with TRBD1 identical over 10 bases. Germline CDR1 is SQVTM and CDR2 is ANQGSEA. J gave up 1 base and V 7 bases, and 1 base lay outside the gene matches. The CDR3 has 12 residues. The CDR3 coding sequence is TGCAGCGGGGGACAGGGGTCCTACGAGCAGTACTTC. It specifies CSGGQGSYEQYF.

This clone was seen only once. The rearrangement uses TRBV5-8 and TRBJ1-1; maybe TRBD1 (6 bases). The V gene's germline CDR1 is SGHTS and CDR2 YDEGEE. The CDR3 spans 12 residues. The V end was cut by 2 bases, the J end by 4 bases, with 6 bases between. CDR3 region: CASSLQGTEAFF. The CDR3 DNA reads TGTGCCAGCAGCTTACAGGGCACTGAAGCTTTCTTT.

This chain uses TRBV6-5 with TRBJ1-4; no clear D. V lost 4 bases, J lost 0 bases, and 6 bases lay in between. Germline V lookup: CDR1 MNHEY, CDR2 SVGAGI. The CDR3 loop spans 14 amino acids. In DNA form, the CDR3 reads TGTGCCAGCAGTTCGGCGTCAACTAATGAAAAACTGTTTTTT. Its translation: CASSSASTNEKLFF.

The rearrangement joins TRBV11-3 to TRBJ2-3, with D possibly TRBD2 on 6 matching bases. This CDR3 comprises 15 residues. Germline values: CDR1 SGHNT, CDR2 YENEEA. With 0 bases removed from V and 0 bases from J, the gap between germline ends came to 7 bases. CDR3 loop: CASSLDGTSTDTQYF. The CDR3 region has the DNA TGTGCCAGCAGCTTAGACGGGACTAGCACAGATACGCAGTATTTT. The complete variable domain, with remaining parts taken from reference TRBV11-3 and TRBJ2-3, reads EAGVVQSPRYKIIEKKQPVAFWCNPISGHNTLYWYLQNLGQGPELLIRYENEEAVDDSQLPKDRFSAERLKGVDSTLKIQPAELGDSAVYLCASSLDGTSTDTQYFGPGTRLTVL.

V is TRBV7-2 and J is TRBJ2-2; the D gene is possibly TRBD2 (5 bases). CDR3 length equals 15 residues. V shed 3 bases and J shed 1 base, with 9 bases lying between them. In germline, CDR1 is SGHTA, CDR2 FQGNSA. DNA of the CDR3: TGTGCCAGCAGCTTCACGGCGGGGAACACCGGGGAGCTGTTTTTT. The encoded protein is CASSFTAGNTGELFF.

This chain connects TRBV4-1 to TRBJ2-2; maybe TRBD2 (5 bases). V was trimmed by 0 bases and J by 0 bases, leaving 8 bases between them. The CDR3 loop spans 16 amino acids. Germline values: CDR1 MGHRA, CDR2 YSYEKL. CDR3 nucleotide sequence: TGCGCCAGCAGCCAAGAGCCAGCGGCGAACACCGGGGAGCTGTTTTTT. Amino acids: CASSQEPAANTGELFF.

V and J are TRBV5-5 and TRBJ1-2; no reliable D call. The V end was cut by 2 bases, the J end by 2 bases, with 7 bases between. The CDR3 covers 13 residues. Germline CDR1 and CDR2: SGHKS and YYEKEE (reference sequence). CDR3 nucleotides: TGTGCCAGCAGCTTTGAGCCGAACTATGGCTACACCTTC. It specifies CASSFEPNYGYTF.

This clone was observed once. This specimen includes other DNA sequences encoding the same CDR3. The chain is built from TRBV9 and TRBJ1-5; unclear D gene. V lost 2 bases and J lost 1, with 10 bases in between. In germline, CDR1 is SGDLS, CDR2 YYNGEE. The CDR3 length is 15 residues. In DNA form, the CDR3 reads TGTGCCAGCAGCGTCGGAGGGTTGAGCAATCAGCCCCAGCATTTT. It specifies CASSVGGLSNQPQHF.

This clone was seen more than once but under ten times. The chain uses TRBV25-1 and TRBJ1-3; D is ambiguous. The germline V gene has CDR1 MGHDK and CDR2 SYGVNS. The CDR3 spans 12 residues. V lost 1 base, J lost 6 bases, and 4 bases lay in between. This CDR3 reads CASSESQNTIYF. For the CDR3, the DNA is TGTGCCAGCAGTGAATCCCAAAACACCATATATTTT.

This clone was counted once. The V call is TRBV5-1, the J call TRBJ1-1; possibly TRBD1 for D (5 bases). This CDR3 is built from 15 residues. Germline assignment: CDR1 SGHRS and CDR2 YFSETQ. Trimming shortened V by 4 bases and J by 1 base, and 14 bases separated the two germline ends. CDR3 sequence (DNA): TGCGCCAGCAGCGGGATCGGGACGGCGAACACTGAAGCTTTCTTT. This encodes CASSGIGTANTEAFF.

CDR3: CASSLSGAAYEQYF. CDR3 DNA sequence: TGTGCCAGCAGCTTATCCGGGGCAGCCTACGAGCAGTACTTC. This chain links TRBV7-2 with TRBJ2-7; D possibly uses TRBD1 or TRBD2 (5 bases each). This CDR3 is 14 amino acids long. V was cut by 2 bases and J by 2 bases, with 10 bases left in between. Per the germline V gene, CDR1 is SGHTA and CDR2 is FQGNSA.

The V gene is TRBV11-3, the J gene TRBJ2-1; maybe TRBD1 (5 bases). The CDR3 runs 14 residues. Germline CDR1 SGHNT, CDR2 YENEEA. Between the trimmed V and J ends, which lost 7 bases and 0 bases, there was a span of 10 bases. The CDR3 DNA is TGTGCCAGCAAAGGGGCGAGCTCCTACAATGAGCAGTTCTTC. This translates into CASKGASSYNEQFF.

V usage is TRBV23-1 and J usage is TRBJ2-2; 7 bases align to TRBD1. TRBV23-1 is an ORF for which the function is uncertain. This CDR3 is 15 amino acids long. V was clipped by 4 bases and J by 3 bases; unmatched bases: 5. CDR3 DNA: TGCGCCAGCAGTCGGCGAGACAGGGACACCGGGGAGCTGTTTTTT. Its protein product is CASSRRDRDTGELFF.

This chain joins TRBV18 and TRBJ1-6; TRBD1 is a possible D gene (6 bases). Germline CDR1 KGHSH, CDR2 LQKENI. Between the trimmed V and J ends, which lost 4 bases and 3 bases, there was a span of 10 bases. This CDR3 comprises 15 residues. Here the CDR3 DNA reads TGTGCCAGCTCACTAACAGGGAACTATAATTCACCCCTCCACTTT. Its translation: CASSLTGNYNSPLHF.

The chain is built from TRBV28 and TRBJ1-3; D perhaps matches TRBD1 (6 bases). Germline CDR1 MDHEN, CDR2 SYDVKM. This CDR3 has 15 residues. Trimming pared 3 bases from V and 2 bases from J, leaving 11 bases between. This chain's CDR3 is CASSFLRTAGNTIYF. CDR3 coding DNA: TGTGCCAGCAGTTTTCTCCGGACAGCTGGAAACACCATATATTTT.

Only one count was recorded for this clone. The chain combines TRBV4-1 with TRBJ2-5; D perhaps matches TRBD1 (6 bases). There are 15 residues in the CDR3. The V end lost 1 base, the J end lost 7 bases, and 16 bases lay between the germline ends. Per germline, CDR1 MGHRA and CDR2 YSYEKL. CDR3 sequence (DNA): TGCGCCAGCAGCCAAGTGGATGGACAGAGAGGGACCCAGTACTTC. As protein: CASSQVDGQRGTQYF.

The chain links TRBV5-1 to TRBJ1-3, with 7 bases aligning to TRBD1. Germline V gene sequence: CDR1 SGHRS, CDR2 YFSETQ. Trimming at V came to 4 bases and at J to 0 bases, leaving 7 bases not matched to a gene. The CDR3 is 16 amino acids. The CDR3 DNA reads TGCGCCAGCAGCCACGGACAGGCGAGCTCTGGAAACACCATATATTTT. Its protein is CASSHGQASSGNTIYF.

The chain links TRBV5-1 to TRBJ2-7, with 13 positions matching TRBD2. V trimming: 4 bases; J trimming: 6 bases; junction bases outside the gene matches: 7. CDR3 length equals 15 residues. Per germline, CDR1 SGHRS and CDR2 YFSETQ. The CDR3 spells CASSRGLAGEGEQYF. The CDR3 DNA sequence: TGCGCCAGCAGCCGCGGACTAGCGGGGGAGGGCGAGCAGTACTTC.